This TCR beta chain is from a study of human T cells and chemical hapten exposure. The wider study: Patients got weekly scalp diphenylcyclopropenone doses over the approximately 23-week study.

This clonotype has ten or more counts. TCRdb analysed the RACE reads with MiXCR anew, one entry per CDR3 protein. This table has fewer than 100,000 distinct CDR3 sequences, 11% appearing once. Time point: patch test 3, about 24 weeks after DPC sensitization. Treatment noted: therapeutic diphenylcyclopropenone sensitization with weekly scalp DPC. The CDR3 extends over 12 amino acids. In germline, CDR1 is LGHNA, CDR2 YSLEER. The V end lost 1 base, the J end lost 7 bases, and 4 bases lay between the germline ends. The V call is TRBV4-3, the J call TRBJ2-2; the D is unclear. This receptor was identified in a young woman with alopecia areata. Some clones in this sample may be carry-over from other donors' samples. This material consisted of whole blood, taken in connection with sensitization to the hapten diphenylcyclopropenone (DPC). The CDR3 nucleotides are TGCGCCAGCAGCCAAGGGTTCGGGGAGCTGTTTTTT. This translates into CASSQGFGELFF.